The T cell receptor (beta chain) under discussion was sequenced for a study of T cells after yellow fever vaccination. This clonotype was counted at least ten times. The antigen is undetermined. Germline assignment: CDR1 SGHRS and CDR2 YFSETQ. V dropped 7 bases and J dropped 6 bases, with 21 bases sitting between them. The CDR3 runs 15 residues. TCR cDNA was made by 5'RACE template switching, adding a universal primer site and UMIs. Each CDR3 protein is one row after TCRdb ran MiXCR on the 5' RACE reads. The sample yields 250,000 or so distinct CDR3 sequences, approximately 3.5% seen once. General study results and limits: A limited proportion of clonotypes was detected within both the CD4 and CD8 compartments.

V usage is TRBV5-1 and J usage is TRBJ2-3; D unclear. The sequencing here drew on PBMCs, taken 15 days after the yellow fever booster vaccination. This receptor was identified in a man younger than 35 who received the YFV17D yellow fever vaccine. CDR3 DNA sequence: TGCGCCAGCGGGCGACCGGACCGCCGTGGGGATACGCAGTATTTT. It translates to CASGRPDRRGDTQYF. The variable domain in full, with the rest retrieved from reference TRBV5-1 and TRBJ2-3, is KAGVTQTPRYLIKTRGQQVTLSCSPISGHRSVSWYQQTPGQGLQFLFEYFSETQRNKGNFPGRFSGRQFSNSRSEMNVSTLELGDSALYLCASGRPDRRGDTQYFGPGTRLTVL.